This is a list of T cell receptor beta chains from one sample in a study of blood T cell repertoires in COVID-19. Profiled with immunoSEQ multiplex PCR; TCRdb holds only in-frame clones, not every one. The table includes over 80,000 clones, about 74% detected once. The source material was peripheral blood. Receptors originate from a man between 65 and 85 years old with COVID-19, enrolled during active disease. CDR3s include the opening cysteine and the closing phenylalanine or tryptophan. A D gene is named only where the DNA matches it firmly. For some rows the clone size is stated as once, few or many, or as a class when expanded; others skip it.

J gene | clone size | V gene | D gene | CDR3 DNA | CDR3 protein
TRBJ2-7 | - | TRBV5-4 | TRBD2 | TGTGCCAGCAGCTGGACTAGCGGCCGCGGGGAGCAGTACTTC | CASSWTSGRGEQYF
TRBJ2-1 | - | TRBV19 | - | TGTGCCAGTAGAACCCCCCAGGGACAGGTAGCGGGAGACGCCTACAATGAGCAGTTCTTC | CASRTPQGQVAGDAYNEQFF
TRBJ1-4 | - | TRBV6-5 | TRBD1 | TGTGCCAGCAGTTACGTTATGGGGGACAGGCTGTTTTTT | CASSYVMGDRLFF
TRBJ2-7 | - | TRBV24-1 | TRBD2 | TGTGCCACCAGTGGAGGGGCGGGAGGTATCTACGAGCAGTACTTC | CATSGGAGGIYEQYF
TRBJ1-2 | - | TRBV7-2 | - | TGTGCCAGCAGCTTCAGCGGGACGGAGGGCTACGGCTACACCTTC | CASSFSGTEGYGYTF
TRBJ2-7 | - | TRBV19 | - | TGTGCCAGTAGTATAGAAGCCAGGCTTGTTGGAGAGCAGTACTTC | CASSIEARLVGEQYF
TRBJ1-1 | few | TRBV4-3 | - | TGCGCCAGCAGCCCAACAGGGCGGGGGACTGAAGCTTTCTTT | CASSPTGRGTEAFF
TRBJ1-1 | few | TRBV5-1 | TRBD1 | TGCGCCAGCAGCGCGCCGACAGGGACAATGAACACTGAAGCTTTCTTT | CASSAPTGTMNTEAFF
TRBJ2-5 | - | TRBV5-1 | - | TGCGCCAGCAGCTTGGATGGGAGACTGGCAATTTCACAAGAGACCCAGTACTTC | CASSLDGRLAISQETQYF
TRBJ2-1 | once | TRBV6-2/TRBV6-3 | TRBD2 | TGTGCCAGCAGTTACCCCGGGACTAGCGGGAGGGCCCCGGGTTCCTACAATGAGCAGTTCTTC | CASSYPGTSGRAPGSYNEQFF
TRBJ1-5 | - | TRBV2 | - | TGTGCCAGCAGCGGGGAGACGGGCCAGCCCCAGCATTTT | CASSGETGQPQHF
TRBJ2-3 | - | TRBV5-1 | TRBD2 | TGCGCCAGCAGCCTTCGACTAATGTCGGGCGAGCGGGAGGGCCGAGGTGCCACGCAGTATTTT | CASSLRLMSGEREGRGATQYF
TRBJ2-7 | - | TRBV4-1 | - | TGCGCCAGCAGCCAAGGCGGCAGCTCCTACGAGCAGTACTTC | CASSQGGSSYEQYF
TRBJ2-7 | - | TRBV3-1/TRBV3-2 | TRBD2 | TGTGCCAGCAGCCAACTTAGCGGGGCCCCCTACGAGCAGTACTTC | CASSQLSGAPYEQYF
TRBJ2-4 | - | TRBV18 | - | TGTGCCAGCTCACCACCGAGGCCCAAAAACATTCAGTACTTC | CASSPPRPKNIQYF
TRBJ1-2 | - | TRBV28 | - | TGTGCCAGCAGTTTAGGTGGTAGGCGGCCGGACACCTTC | CASSLGGRRPDTF
TRBJ2-7 | - | TRBV7-9 | TRBD1 | TGTGCCAGCAGCTTAGCTTATCGAGGACAGGGTGTCGACGAGCAGTACTTC | CASSLAYRGQGVDEQYF
TRBJ2-2 | few | TRBV27 | TRBD2 | TGTGCCAGCAGTTTAAGCGGGGCCGGCACCGGGGAGCTGTTTTTT | CASSLSGAGTGELFF
TRBJ2-7 | - | TRBV27 | TRBD1 | TGTGCCAGCAGTACAGGGGATTCCTACGAGCAGTACTTC | CASSTGDSYEQYF
TRBJ2-2 | - | TRBV9 | - | TGTGCCAGCAGCGCCCTTACAGGGAACGGGGAGCTGTTTTTT | CASSALTGNGELFF
TRBJ1-5 | - | TRBV4-1 | TRBD1 | TGCGCCAGCAGCCGCATCCCGGACAGGGGGCCGGGTCAGCCCCAGCATTTT | CASSRIPDRGPGQPQHF
TRBJ1-1 | - | TRBV5-6 | - | TGTGCCAGCAGCTTGAGATCGGTGGCCAGGGCCGAAGCTTTCTTT | CASSLRSVARAEAFF
TRBJ1-4 | - | TRBV28 | - | TGTGCCAGCAAACTACAGGGTTCCGCGGTTGAAAAACTGTTTTTT | CASKLQGSAVEKLFF
TRBJ1-2 | - | TRBV28 | - | TGTGCCAGCAGTTTAATGGCAGGGGACTATGGCTACACCTTC | CASSLMAGDYGYTF
TRBJ1-2 | once | TRBV27 | - | TGTGCCAGCAGTCCGGATGGACAAGTCTATGGCTACACCTTC | CASSPDGQVYGYTF
TRBJ2-3 | - | TRBV27 | TRBD2 | TGTGCCAGCAGTTCAAGGGGACTAGCGGGTACAGATACGCAGTATTTT | CASSSRGLAGTDTQYF
TRBJ2-7 | few | TRBV11-2 | TRBD2 | TGTGCCAGCAGCTTTGGGGGGGTGGGAGAGCAGTACTTC | CASSFGGVGEQYF
TRBJ1-5 | - | TRBV6-2/TRBV6-3 | - | TGTGCCAGCAGTTACCGGGCAGGGCGTACCAATCAGCCCCAGCATTTT | CASSYRAGRTNQPQHF
TRBJ2-4 | once | TRBV9 | - | TGTGCCAGCAGCGTAGATAGTTGGGACAAATTTCAGTACTTC | CASSVDSWDKFQYF
TRBJ1-1 | - | TRBV28 | TRBD1 | TGTGCCAGCAGTGTAGGACAGGGGGCGACTGAAGCTTTCTTT | CASSVGQGATEAFF
TRBJ1-2 | - | TRBV11-3 | - | TGTGCCAGCAGCTTAGGGCGCGGTCCCTATGGCTACACCTTC | CASSLGRGPYGYTF
TRBJ2-5 | - | TRBV6-5 | TRBD2 | TGTGCCAGCTACGTGGGGGGAGGGGTGGGAGAGACCCAGTACTTC | CASYVGGGVGETQYF
TRBJ2-7 | - | TRBV7-3 | - | TGTGCCAGCAGCCCAGGGGGCGGGAGATTTGGCGAGCAGTACTTC | CASSPGGGRFGEQYF
TRBJ1-2 | few | TRBV4-2 | - | TGTGCCAGCAGCCAAGGGGTAGCCGGGGTCGCTAACTATGGCTACACCTTC | CASSQGVAGVANYGYTF
TRBJ1-5 | - | TRBV28 | - | TGTGCCAGCAGTTTAGCGTCCGGAGGCAATCAGCCCCAGCATTTT | CASSLASGGNQPQHF
TRBJ1-2 | few | TRBV6-5 | TRBD1 | TGTGCCAGTGGGGACAGGCAGGATGGCTACACCTTC | CASGDRQDGYTF
TRBJ2-1 | - | TRBV7-2 | TRBD2 | TGTGCCAGCAGCCCCCTCAGCGGGAGGTACAATGAGCAGTTCTTC | CASSPLSGRYNEQFF
TRBJ2-1 | - | TRBV3-1/TRBV3-2 | TRBD2 | TGTGCCAGCAGCTACCCGGGACTAGCGGGATCGAGCATAGTGGGTGAGCAGTTCTTC | CASSYPGLAGSSIVGEQFF
TRBJ2-3 | - | TRBV27 | TRBD2 | TGTGCCAGCAGCCGGGGGGGATTATTGGGAGATACGCAGTATTTT | CASSRGGLLGDTQYF
TRBJ2-3 | few | TRBV24-1 | TRBD2 | TGTGCCACCAGTGATAGCGGGGGGTTTGGGACAGATACGCAGTATTTT | CATSDSGGFGTDTQYF
TRBJ2-1 | - | TRBV7-2 | TRBD2 | TGTGCCAGCAGCTTAGCGGTATCCGGGACTAGGCACAATGAGCAGTTCTTC | CASSLAVSGTRHNEQFF
TRBJ1-2 | - | TRBV7-2 | TRBD1 | TGTGCCAGCAGCTTATCCCGGGACAGGGCTAACTATGGCTACACCTTC | CASSLSRDRANYGYTF
TRBJ2-1 | - | TRBV2 | - | TGTGCCAGCAGCTTAAGCGGGCACTCCTACAATGAGCAGTTCTTC | CASSLSGHSYNEQFF
TRBJ2-1 | - | TRBV27 | - | TGTGCCAGCAGTTTACTAGGCCCCTACAATGAGCAGTTCTTC | CASSLLGPYNEQFF
TRBJ2-1 | - | TRBV28 | TRBD1 | TGTGCCAGCAGCCGAGGGGGCCGCGTTGGCGATGAGCAGTTCTTC | CASSRGGRVGDEQFF
TRBJ1-2 | - | TRBV7-3 | - | TGTGCCAGCAGCCTGCAACCGGGACAATACTATGGCTACACCTTC | CASSLQPGQYYGYTF
TRBJ1-1 | - | TRBV3-1/TRBV3-2 | TRBD1 | TGTGCCAGCAGCCGCTCGACAGGGACTGAAGCTTTCTTT | CASSRSTGTEAFF
TRBJ1-3 | - | TRBV19 | - | TGTGCCAGTAGTCTCCGGGACATCTCTGGAAACACCATATATTTT | CASSLRDISGNTIYF
TRBJ2-1 | - | TRBV4-1 | TRBD2 | TGCGCCAGCAGCCACGGACTAGCGGGGTTCTACAATGAGCAGTTCTTC | CASSHGLAGFYNEQFF
TRBJ1-6 | - | TRBV6-1 | TRBD1 | TGTGCCAGCAGTGACCTGACAGGGACTAATTCACCCCTCCACTTT | CASSDLTGTNSPLHF
TRBJ1-2 | - | TRBV3-1/TRBV3-2 | TRBD1 | TGTGCCAGCAGGCAAGTAGGGGGACAGTCCCCCTATGGCTACACCTTC | CASRQVGGQSPYGYTF
TRBJ2-7 | few | TRBV19 | - | TGTGCCAGTAGTATAACTAGCAGATACGAGCAGTACTTC | CASSITSRYEQYF
TRBJ2-7 | - | TRBV7-3 | TRBD1 | TGTGCCAGCAGCTTAAGTGGGACAGGGGCCTGGGAGCAGTACTTC | CASSLSGTGAWEQYF
TRBJ1-5 | few | TRBV19 | TRBD1 | TGTGCCAGTAGTATTCAGGGGGCTACTGGTCAGCCCCAGCATTTT | CASSIQGATGQPQHF
TRBJ2-3 | - | TRBV5-4 | TRBD1 | TGTGCCAGCAGCCCATCCGACAGGGGGACAGATACGCAGTATTTT | CASSPSDRGTDTQYF
TRBJ2-5 | few | TRBV28 | - | TGTGCCAGCAGTTTAGGGGGCCCACAAGAGACCCAGTACTTC | CASSLGGPQETQYF